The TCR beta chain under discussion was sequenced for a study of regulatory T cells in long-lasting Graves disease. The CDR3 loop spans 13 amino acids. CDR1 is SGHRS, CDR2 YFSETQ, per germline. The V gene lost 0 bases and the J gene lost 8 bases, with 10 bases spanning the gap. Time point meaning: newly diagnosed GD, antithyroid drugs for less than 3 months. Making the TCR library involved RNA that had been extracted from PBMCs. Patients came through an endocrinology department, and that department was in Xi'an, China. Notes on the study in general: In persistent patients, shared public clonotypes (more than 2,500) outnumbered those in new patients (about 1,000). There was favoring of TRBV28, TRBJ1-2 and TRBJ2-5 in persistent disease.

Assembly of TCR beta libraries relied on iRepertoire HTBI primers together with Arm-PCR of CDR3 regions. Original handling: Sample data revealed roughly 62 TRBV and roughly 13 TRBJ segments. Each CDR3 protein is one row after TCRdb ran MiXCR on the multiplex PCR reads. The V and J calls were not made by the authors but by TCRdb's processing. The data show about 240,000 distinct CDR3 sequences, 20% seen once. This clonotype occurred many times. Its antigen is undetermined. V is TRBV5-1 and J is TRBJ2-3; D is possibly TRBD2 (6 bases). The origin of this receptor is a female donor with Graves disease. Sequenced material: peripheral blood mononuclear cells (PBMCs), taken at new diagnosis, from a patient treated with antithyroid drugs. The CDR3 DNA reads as TGCGCCAGCAGCTTGGGACTAGAAGGTACGCAGTATTTT. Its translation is CASSLGLEGTQYF.